The 28 T cell receptor beta chains reported below all come from one sample, sequenced in a study of spatial heterogeneity in lung cancer. General study results and limits: The number of expanded tumor alpha and beta chains correlated with mutation number.

From the 5' RACE reads, TCRdb called clonotypes with MiXCR, one entry per CDR3 protein. The table lists several thousand distinct CDR3 sequences, under 9% of them singletons. Time point: sample taken at primary tumor resection. No antigen is known for these receptors. The source material was lung tumor tissue, sampled at surgery. The origin of the receptors is a male donor with early-stage non-small cell lung cancer.

The sample holds many counts of this clonotype. V gene TRBV7-6 combines with J gene TRBJ2-2; 9 bases agree with TRBD2. The CDR3 length is 16 residues. Germline CDR1 is SGHVS and CDR2 is FNYEAQ. Germline trimming cut 6 bases from V and 6 bases from J; bases unmatched to any gene: 11. CDR3 region: CASSSSGSRFAGELFF. For the CDR3, the DNA is TGTGCCAGCAGTAGTAGCGGGAGTAGGTTCGCCGGGGAGCTGTTTTTT. Complete variable domain (other parts from reference TRBV7-6 and TRBJ2-2): GAGVSQSPRYKVTKRGQDVALRCDPISGHVSLYWYRQALGQGPEFLTYFNYEAQQDKSGLPNDRFSAERPEGSISTLTIQRTEQRDSAMYRCASSSSGSRFAGELFFGEGSRLTVL.

Judged by abundance, this clonotype is medium-sized. The chain couples TRBV20-1 to TRBJ2-1; D ambiguous. CDR3 length equals 11 residues. CDR1 and CDR2 (germline): DFQATT, SNEGSKA (reference sequence). The V end lost 3 bases, the J end lost 15 bases, and 15 bases lay between the germline ends. The CDR3: CSASPGGPSFF. CDR3 in DNA: TGCAGTGCTAGCCCCGGCGGCCCGTCGTTCTTC.

Sample share makes this clonotype medium-sized. The rearrangement links TRBV19 to TRBJ1-1; tentatively, D is TRBD1 (6 bases). This CDR3 is 15 amino acids long. V dropped 5 bases and J dropped 6 bases, with 19 bases sitting between them. CDR1 and CDR2 from the germline V gene are LNHDA and SQIVND (reference sequence). CDR3 in DNA: TGTGCCAGTAGTTCCCTCGCGGTGGGGGGCTCTGAAGCTTTCTTT. This encodes CASSSLAVGGSEAFF.

By its share, this clonotype is medium-sized. The J gene is TRBJ1-6, the V gene TRBV7-2; D is ambiguous. This CDR3 spans 13 amino acids. Between the trimmed V and J ends, which lost 4 bases and 8 bases, there was a span of 9 bases. Germline loops: CDR1 SGHTA, CDR2 FQGNSA. CDR3 coding DNA: TGTGCCAGCAGCTCCCAATCGGATTCACCCCTCCACTTT. It yields the protein CASSSQSDSPLHF.

This clonotype is deemed medium-sized (0.01 to 0.1%). J is TRBJ2-5 and V is TRBV24-1, with a tentative D call TRBD1 (6 bases). CDR3 length: 16 amino acids. The germline V gene has CDR1 KGHDR and CDR2 SFDVKD. V lost 4 bases and J lost 4, with 18 bases in between. CDR3 residues: CATSEGGQTRGETQYF. CDR3 nucleotides: TGTGCCACCAGTGAGGGCGGACAGACCCGGGGAGAGACCCAGTACTTC.

The V and J genes are TRBV10-3 and TRBJ2-6; the match to TRBD2 covers 7 bases. Germline lookup yields CDR1 ENHRY and CDR2 SYGVKD. J gave up 1 base and V 4 bases, and 7 bases lay outside the gene matches. CDR3 length: 17 amino acids. CDR3 residues: CAISGAGRASGANVLTF. The CDR3 nucleotides read TGTGCCATCAGTGGGGCAGGGAGGGCTTCTGGGGCCAACGTCCTGACTTTC.

This clonotype is medium-sized (0.01 to 0.1%) in the sample. The genes are TRBV11-3 and TRBJ2-5; weak D call: TRBD2 (5 bases). Trimming pared 5 bases from V and 2 bases from J, leaving 9 bases between. Germline V gene data show CDR1 as SGHNT and CDR2 as YENEEA. The CDR3 is made up of 13 amino acids. The DNA for the CDR3 is TGTGCCAGCAGCCCACTAGGACAAGAGACCCAGTACTTC. Translation gives CASSPLGQETQYF.

Sample share makes this clonotype medium-sized (0.01 to 0.1%). The CDR3 here is CASSLAQRNTEAFF. The CDR3 DNA sequence: TGTGCCAGCAGCTTAGCGCAACGGAACACTGAAGCTTTCTTT. The chain recombines TRBV7-9 with TRBJ1-1, with D uncertain. V gave up 0 bases and J gave up 1 base, with 6 bases separating them. The CDR3 sequence is 14 residues long. Per germline, CDR1 SEHNR and CDR2 FQNEAQ (reference sequence).

By share, this clonotype counts as medium-sized (0.01 to 0.1%). This chain joins TRBV6-2 or TRBV6-3 and TRBJ1-1, with 8 bases identical to TRBD1. The J segment lost 7 bases and the V segment lost 6 bases, leaving 10 bases of the junction unmatched. Germline V gene data show CDR1 as MNHEY and CDR2 as SVGEGT. The CDR3 totals 14 residues. The CDR3 nucleotides read TGTGCCAGCAGACCTCAGACAGGGGACTTTGAAGCTTTCTTT. It is translated as CASRPQTGDFEAFF.

This clonotype ranks as medium-sized. The chain couples TRBV6-1 to TRBJ2-2, with D unclear. The CDR3 has 14 residues. V was shortened by 6 bases and J by 0 bases, with 8 bases between the two germline ends. The germline CDR1 and CDR2 sequences are MNHNS and SASEGT. In nucleotides, the CDR3 is TGTGCCAGCAGCGGCATATCGAACACCGGGGAGCTGTTTTTT. As protein: CASSGISNTGELFF.

In its sample, this clonotype ranks as medium-sized. The gene calls are TRBV20-1 and TRBJ1-5, with D unclear. Germline CDR1 is DFQATT and CDR2 is SNEGSKA (reference sequence). The V gene lost 1 base and the J gene lost 4 bases, with 5 bases spanning the gap. The CDR3 contains 12 residues. The CDR3, as DNA: TGCAGTGCTAGAGTAGTTAATCAGCCCCAGCATTTT. Encoded protein: CSARVVNQPQHF.

This clonotype is deemed medium-sized. The genes are TRBV20-1 and TRBJ2-1, with D perhaps TRBD1 or TRBD2 (5 bases each). The V and J ends lost 6 bases and 12 bases respectively, with 21 bases between them. Looked up from germline, CDR1 is DFQATT and CDR2 is SNEGSKA (reference sequence). There are 13 residues in the CDR3. The CDR3: CSAPGTPSTVQFF. The CDR3 DNA follows: TGCAGTGCACCCGGGACCCCCTCAACGGTGCAGTTCTTC.

This clonotype has a count of ten or more. The V gene is TRBV18, the J gene TRBJ1-5; the D gene is possibly TRBD1 (5 bases). Trimming left V 3 bases short and J 2 bases short, with 14 bases between. The CDR3 spans 16 residues. Per germline, CDR1 KGHSH and CDR2 LQKENI. Written as DNA, the CDR3 is TGTGCCAGCTCACCGCCACAGGTATCGGGCAATCAGCCCCAGCATTTT. Its protein product is CASSPPQVSGNQPQHF.

By frequency in the sample, this clonotype is medium-sized (0.01 to 0.1%). V gene TRBV7-8 combines with J gene TRBJ1-1; perhaps TRBD1 as D (5 bases). V dropped 1 base and J dropped 0 bases, with 12 bases sitting between them. CDR1 and CDR2 (germline): SGHVS, FQNEAQ. The CDR3 is 16 residues long. CDR3 bases: TGTGCCAGCAGCTTAGGAGGGGCCCTCATGAACACTGAAGCTTTCTTT. This gives the protein CASSLGGALMNTEAFF.

In its sample, this clonotype was seen many times. The chain has TRBV23-1 and TRBJ1-5; D remains ambiguous. TRBV23-1 is placed among ORFs of uncertain function. V was trimmed by 9 bases and J by 0 bases, leaving 15 bases between them. There are 15 residues in the CDR3. Here the CDR3 DNA reads TGCGCCAGTTCTCCTCGGTCCCCTAGCAATCAGCCCCAGCATTTT. This sequence encodes CASSPRSPSNQPQHF.

Within the sample, this clonotype is medium-sized. The chain is built from TRBV5-1 and TRBJ2-3; 9 bases fit TRBD2. J lost 2 bases, V lost 9 bases, and 4 bases had no gene match. The germline CDR1 and CDR2 sequences are SGHRS and YFSETQ. CDR3 length: 13 amino acids. This CDR3 reads CATRGRATDTQYF. For the CDR3, the DNA is TGCGCCACTCGCGGGAGGGCCACAGATACGCAGTATTTT.

The chain couples TRBV7-2 to TRBJ2-3; D ambiguous. The germline gives CDR1 SGHTA, CDR2 FQGNSA. This CDR3 is 14 amino acids long. V was cut by 0 bases and J by 4 bases, with 8 bases left in between. The DNA of the CDR3 is TGTGCCAGCAGCTTAGCCGATAGGCCAGATACGCAGTATTTT. Translation gives CASSLADRPDTQYF.

By sample fraction, this clonotype is medium-sized. The chain employs TRBV3-1 and TRBJ2-3; the D gene is possibly TRBD2 (5 bases). Germline loops: CDR1 LGHDT, CDR2 YNNKEL (reference sequence). There are 18 residues in the CDR3. V was shortened by 1 base and J by 0 bases, with 17 bases between the two germline ends. This CDR3 reads CASSQGIVGASSTDTQYF. CDR3 sequence (DNA): TGTGCCAGCAGCCAAGGCATAGTGGGAGCTTCTAGCACAGATACGCAGTATTTT.

Within the sample, this clonotype is medium-sized. Written as DNA, the CDR3 is TGCAGTGCTAGTCCGGGACAGGGAATGTCACCCCTCCACTTT. This translates into CSASPGQGMSPLHF. The chain links TRBV20-1 to TRBJ1-6; 9 bases agree with TRBD1. Germline V gene data show CDR1 as DFQATT and CDR2 as SNEGSKA (reference sequence). The CDR3 runs 14 residues. The junction had 7 bases not matched to a gene; V was cut back by 3 bases and J by 10 bases.

This clonotype is medium-sized (0.01 to 0.1%) within its sample. CDR3 loop: CASSQQGPGNTIYF. Here the CDR3 DNA reads TGTGCCAGCAGCCAGCAGGGGCCTGGAAACACCATATATTTT. The J gene is TRBJ1-3, the V gene TRBV11-2, with D possibly being TRBD1 (6 bases). Trimming removed 5 bases from V and 2 bases from J, with 10 bases in between. The germline V gene has CDR1 SGHAT and CDR2 FQNNGV. The CDR3 totals 14 residues. The full variable domain, its missing parts supplied by reference TRBV11-2 and TRBJ1-3, is EAGVAQSPRYKIIEKRQSVAFWCNPISGHATLYWYQQILGQGPKLLIQFQNNGVVDDSQLPKDRFSAERLKGVDSTLKIQPAKLEDSAVYLCASSQQGPGNTIYFGEGSWLTVV.

By frequency in the sample, this clonotype is medium-sized. The chain combines TRBV7-9 with TRBJ1-1; possibly TRBD1 for D (5 bases). The germline V gene has CDR1 SEHNR and CDR2 FQNEAQ (reference sequence). V lost 1 base to trimming and J lost 6 bases, with 9 bases between them. This CDR3 comprises 13 residues. The chain's CDR3 is CASSLGGKAEAFF. CDR3 in DNA: TGTGCCAGCAGCTTAGGGGGGAAGGCTGAAGCTTTCTTT. Full variable domain (missing parts from reference TRBV7-9 and TRBJ1-1): DTGVSQNPRHKITKRGQNVTFRCDPISEHNRLYWYRQTLGQGPEFLTYFQNEAQLEKSRLLSDRFSAERPKGSFSTLEIQRTEQGDSAMYLCASSLGGKAEAFFGQGTRLTVV.

This clonotype came up many times. The CDR3 loop reads CAWSVTGNQPQHF. The DNA of the CDR3 is TGTGCCTGGAGTGTAACAGGGAATCAGCCCCAGCATTTT. V and J are TRBV30 and TRBJ1-5, with D possibly matching TRBD1 (6 bases). CDR1 GTSNPN and CDR2 SVGIG come from the germline V gene (reference sequence). The CDR3 consists of 13 residues. Trimming took 0 bases from V and 4 from J, leaving 7 bases between them. The full variable domain, in which reference TRBV30 and TRBJ1-5 provide the parts outside the CDR3, is SQTIHQWPATLVQPVGSPLSLECTVEGTSNPNLYWYRQAAGRGLQLLFYSVGIGQISSEVPQNLSASRPQDRQFILSSKKLLLSDSGFYLCAWSVTGNQPQHFGDGTRLSIL.

This clonotype has a count of ten or more. The chain couples TRBV19 to TRBJ2-1; D is undetermined. This CDR3 is built from 12 residues. Germline V gives CDR1 LNHDA, CDR2 SQIVND (reference sequence). Here the CDR3 DNA reads TGTGCATGTTCCAACTCCTACAATGAGCAGTTCTTC. It specifies CACSNSYNEQFF.

At least ten counts were recorded for this clonotype. The CDR3 reads CASSLGGGSTKQYF. CDR3 coding DNA: TGTGCCAGCAGCCTCGGGGGCGGATCTACGAAGCAGTACTTC. The rearrangement links TRBV12-3 or TRBV12-4 to TRBJ2-7; either TRBD1 or TRBD2 may fit D (6 bases each). The V end was cut by 6 bases, the J end by 8 bases, with 20 bases between. The CDR3 loop spans 14 amino acids.

In this sample, this clonotype is medium-sized. This chain joins TRBV7-9 and TRBJ2-5; D is uncertain. The CDR3 runs 14 residues. Trimming pared 5 bases from V and 2 bases from J, leaving 12 bases between. CDR1 SEHNR and CDR2 FQNEAQ come from the germline V gene (reference sequence). The CDR3 protein is CASSADGGQETQYF. The CDR3 coding sequence is TGTGCCAGCAGCGCGGATGGTGGTCAAGAGACCCAGTACTTC.

This clonotype is medium-sized. The chain links TRBV5-6 to TRBJ2-7; D gene ambiguous. Germline V lookup: CDR1 SGHDT, CDR2 YYEEEE. The germline V and J ends were trimmed by 4 bases and 0 bases, with 14 bases remaining between them. The CDR3 covers 15 residues. Here the CDR3 DNA reads TGTGCCAGCAGCCCCCTCGGGTCCAACTCCTACGAGCAGTACTTC. It specifies CASSPLGSNSYEQYF.

Sample share makes this clonotype medium-sized. The gene calls are TRBV20-1 and TRBJ2-7; TRBD2 aligns across 9 bases. From germline, CDR1 is DFQATT and CDR2 SNEGSKA (reference sequence). The trim removed 7 bases at V and 3 bases at J, leaving 7 bases unmatched. CDR3 length equals 13 residues. The DNA for the CDR3 is TGCAGTGGGGGGCTAGCGGGAAACTACGAGCAGTACTTC. Translation: CSGGLAGNYEQYF.

By share, this clonotype counts as medium-sized. The chain joins TRBV27 to TRBJ1-1; weak D call: TRBD1 (6 bases). This CDR3 comprises 14 residues. Trimming took 7 bases from V and 0 from J, leaving 12 bases between them. Looked up from germline, CDR1 is MNHEY and CDR2 is SMNVEV (reference sequence). The CDR3 DNA follows: TGTGCCAGCAACGCCTGGGGGCTGAACACTGAAGCTTTCTTT. Amino acids: CASNAWGLNTEAFF.